This T cell receptor (beta chain) emerged from a study of vaccination and CD4 T cells after COVID-19. Treatment defined: roughly 11-day PBMC culture with coronavirus spike peptide pools or control peptides (ViraFEST assay). ViraFEST used peptide pools to expand antigen-specific T cells and subsequently sequenced their TCRs. Germline loops: CDR1 WSHSY, CDR2 SAAADI. V was shortened by 0 bases and J by 9 bases, with 12 bases between the two germline ends. This CDR3 has 14 residues. In its sample, this clonotype was seen a few times. Antigen unknown. Sequence data for DNA of cultured CD4+ T cells were generated by the Oncomine TCR Beta short-read assay. DNA came from CD4+ T cells after culture. TCRdb called the PCR reads again in MiXCR, with one record for every CDR3 protein. The sample carries around 15,000 distinct CDR3 sequences, approximately 55% recorded once.

The rearrangement joins TRBV10-2 to TRBJ2-1, with D hard to call. This receptor was identified in a human donor who had recovered from COVID-19. The material sequenced was CD4+ T cells from blood, cultured in vitro, taken before SARS-CoV-2 vaccination. In DNA form, the CDR3 reads TGCGCCAGCAGTGAGTCAACTGGTGTGGTTGAGCAGTTCTTC. It is translated as CASSESTGVVEQFF.